This is a list of T cell receptor beta chains from one sample in a study of cytomegalovirus exposure and HLA in healthy donors. TCRdb's copy holds only in-frame clones and misses some; the assay was immunoSEQ multiplex PCR. The table includes 92,000 or so clones, approximately 69% detected once. Sequenced material: PBMCs. These TCRs come from a woman aged 45 to 65 in good health and CMV-seropositive. Both conserved end residues are part of each CDR3. A D gene is named only where the DNA matches it firmly. Where a row states a size, it is once, few, many or the class of an expanded clone; other rows omit it.

CDR3 protein: CATSLQGFHSPLHF
CDR3 DNA: TGTGCCACCAGCTTACAGGGTTTTCATTCACCCCTCCACTTT
J gene: TRBJ1-6
D gene: .
clone size: few
V gene: TRBV15

CDR3 protein: CASSGQGGEQFF
CDR3 DNA: TGTGCCTCCTCCGGACAGGGAGGTGAGCAGTTCTTC
J gene: TRBJ2-1
D gene: TRBD1
clone size: .
V gene: TRBV30

CDR3 protein: CASTLTSASTDTQYF
CDR3 DNA: TGTGCCAGCACCTTAACGAGTGCTAGCACAGATACGCAGTATTTT
J gene: TRBJ2-3
D gene: .
clone size: .
V gene: TRBV6-5

CDR3 protein: CSSSLTGINYEQYF
CDR3 DNA: TGTTCCAGCAGCCTAACGGGGATCAACTACGAGCAGTACTTC
J gene: TRBJ2-7
D gene: .
clone size: .
V gene: TRBV7-9

CDR3 protein: CASSLVVGEFRNQPQHF
CDR3 DNA: TGTGCCAGCAGCTTAGTAGTCGGGGAATTCCGCAATCAGCCCCAGCATTTT
J gene: TRBJ1-5
D gene: .
clone size: few
V gene: TRBV11-2

CDR3 protein: CASSLWDRGVGETQYF
CDR3 DNA: TGCGCCAGCAGCCTCTGGGACAGGGGGGTCGGAGAGACCCAGTACTTC
J gene: TRBJ2-5
D gene: TRBD1
clone size: .
V gene: TRBV5-1

CDR3 protein: CASSSPGTYYSDTQYF
CDR3 DNA: TGTGCCAGCAGTTCACCCGGGACTTACTACTCAGATACGCAGTATTTT
J gene: TRBJ2-3
D gene: .
clone size: .
V gene: TRBV28

CDR3 protein: CASSYLGQGAYDEQFF
CDR3 DNA: TGTGCCAGCAGCTACCTTGGACAGGGGGCTTACGATGAGCAGTTCTTC
J gene: TRBJ2-1
D gene: TRBD1
clone size: .
V gene: TRBV7-3

CDR3 protein: CASSQDWLAGGGTDTQYF
CDR3 DNA: TGTGCCAGCAGCCAAGATTGGCTAGCGGGGGGAGGCACAGATACGCAGTATTTT
J gene: TRBJ2-3
D gene: TRBD2
clone size: few
V gene: TRBV4-2

CDR3 protein: CASSTTGAGRNGYTF
CDR3 DNA: TGTGCCAGCAGTACGACAGGGGCGGGCAGGAATGGCTACACCTTC
J gene: TRBJ1-2
D gene: TRBD1
clone size: once
V gene: TRBV5-4

CDR3 protein: CASSYNRGGYGYTF
CDR3 DNA: TGTGCCAGCAGTTACAACAGGGGCGGGTATGGCTACACCTTC
J gene: TRBJ1-2
D gene: TRBD1
clone size: few
V gene: TRBV6-6

CDR3 protein: CASSSSEGEQETQYF
CDR3 DNA: TGTGCCAGCAGCTCCAGCGAGGGGGAACAAGAGACCCAGTACTTC
J gene: TRBJ2-5
D gene: .
clone size: .
V gene: TRBV13

CDR3 protein: CASSSLTDYGYTF
CDR3 DNA: TGTGCCAGCAGCTCCCTGACAGACTATGGCTACACCTTC
J gene: TRBJ1-2
D gene: .
clone size: few
V gene: TRBV7-9

CDR3 protein: CASSLQGWSTDTQYF
CDR3 DNA: TGTGCCAGCAGCTTACAGGGGTGGAGCACAGATACGCAGTATTTT
J gene: TRBJ2-3
D gene: .
clone size: .
V gene: TRBV7-9

CDR3 protein: CSVVSYLPRTGLVEAFF
CDR3 DNA: TGCAGCGTCGTCTCCTACCTTCCCCGGACAGGGTTGGTTGAAGCTTTCTTT
J gene: TRBJ1-1
D gene: TRBD1
clone size: once
V gene: TRBV29-1

CDR3 protein: CASSLGGDYEQYF
CDR3 DNA: TGTGCCAGCAGCTTAGGGGGGGACTACGAGCAGTACTTC
J gene: TRBJ2-7
D gene: .
clone size: few
V gene: TRBV7-2

CDR3 protein: CASSQGGSGGTTDTQYF
CDR3 DNA: TGTGCCAGCAGCCAAGGGGGGTCGGGGGGGACCACAGATACGCAGTATTTT
J gene: TRBJ2-3
D gene: TRBD2
clone size: once
V gene: TRBV4-2

CDR3 protein: CSVGAQGYTF
CDR3 DNA: TGCAGCGTGGGGGCTCAAGGCTACACCTTC
J gene: TRBJ1-2
D gene: .
clone size: .
V gene: TRBV29-1

CDR3 protein: CASSEQPGGLQPQHF
CDR3 DNA: TGTGCCAGCAGTGAGCAGCCGGGGGGCTTACAGCCCCAGCATTTT
J gene: TRBJ1-5
D gene: .
clone size: .
V gene: TRBV6-1

CDR3 protein: CASTLDPMNTEAFF
CDR3 DNA: TGTGCCAGCACCCTAGACCCAATGAACACTGAAGCTTTCTTT
J gene: TRBJ1-1
D gene: .
clone size: .
V gene: TRBV7-6